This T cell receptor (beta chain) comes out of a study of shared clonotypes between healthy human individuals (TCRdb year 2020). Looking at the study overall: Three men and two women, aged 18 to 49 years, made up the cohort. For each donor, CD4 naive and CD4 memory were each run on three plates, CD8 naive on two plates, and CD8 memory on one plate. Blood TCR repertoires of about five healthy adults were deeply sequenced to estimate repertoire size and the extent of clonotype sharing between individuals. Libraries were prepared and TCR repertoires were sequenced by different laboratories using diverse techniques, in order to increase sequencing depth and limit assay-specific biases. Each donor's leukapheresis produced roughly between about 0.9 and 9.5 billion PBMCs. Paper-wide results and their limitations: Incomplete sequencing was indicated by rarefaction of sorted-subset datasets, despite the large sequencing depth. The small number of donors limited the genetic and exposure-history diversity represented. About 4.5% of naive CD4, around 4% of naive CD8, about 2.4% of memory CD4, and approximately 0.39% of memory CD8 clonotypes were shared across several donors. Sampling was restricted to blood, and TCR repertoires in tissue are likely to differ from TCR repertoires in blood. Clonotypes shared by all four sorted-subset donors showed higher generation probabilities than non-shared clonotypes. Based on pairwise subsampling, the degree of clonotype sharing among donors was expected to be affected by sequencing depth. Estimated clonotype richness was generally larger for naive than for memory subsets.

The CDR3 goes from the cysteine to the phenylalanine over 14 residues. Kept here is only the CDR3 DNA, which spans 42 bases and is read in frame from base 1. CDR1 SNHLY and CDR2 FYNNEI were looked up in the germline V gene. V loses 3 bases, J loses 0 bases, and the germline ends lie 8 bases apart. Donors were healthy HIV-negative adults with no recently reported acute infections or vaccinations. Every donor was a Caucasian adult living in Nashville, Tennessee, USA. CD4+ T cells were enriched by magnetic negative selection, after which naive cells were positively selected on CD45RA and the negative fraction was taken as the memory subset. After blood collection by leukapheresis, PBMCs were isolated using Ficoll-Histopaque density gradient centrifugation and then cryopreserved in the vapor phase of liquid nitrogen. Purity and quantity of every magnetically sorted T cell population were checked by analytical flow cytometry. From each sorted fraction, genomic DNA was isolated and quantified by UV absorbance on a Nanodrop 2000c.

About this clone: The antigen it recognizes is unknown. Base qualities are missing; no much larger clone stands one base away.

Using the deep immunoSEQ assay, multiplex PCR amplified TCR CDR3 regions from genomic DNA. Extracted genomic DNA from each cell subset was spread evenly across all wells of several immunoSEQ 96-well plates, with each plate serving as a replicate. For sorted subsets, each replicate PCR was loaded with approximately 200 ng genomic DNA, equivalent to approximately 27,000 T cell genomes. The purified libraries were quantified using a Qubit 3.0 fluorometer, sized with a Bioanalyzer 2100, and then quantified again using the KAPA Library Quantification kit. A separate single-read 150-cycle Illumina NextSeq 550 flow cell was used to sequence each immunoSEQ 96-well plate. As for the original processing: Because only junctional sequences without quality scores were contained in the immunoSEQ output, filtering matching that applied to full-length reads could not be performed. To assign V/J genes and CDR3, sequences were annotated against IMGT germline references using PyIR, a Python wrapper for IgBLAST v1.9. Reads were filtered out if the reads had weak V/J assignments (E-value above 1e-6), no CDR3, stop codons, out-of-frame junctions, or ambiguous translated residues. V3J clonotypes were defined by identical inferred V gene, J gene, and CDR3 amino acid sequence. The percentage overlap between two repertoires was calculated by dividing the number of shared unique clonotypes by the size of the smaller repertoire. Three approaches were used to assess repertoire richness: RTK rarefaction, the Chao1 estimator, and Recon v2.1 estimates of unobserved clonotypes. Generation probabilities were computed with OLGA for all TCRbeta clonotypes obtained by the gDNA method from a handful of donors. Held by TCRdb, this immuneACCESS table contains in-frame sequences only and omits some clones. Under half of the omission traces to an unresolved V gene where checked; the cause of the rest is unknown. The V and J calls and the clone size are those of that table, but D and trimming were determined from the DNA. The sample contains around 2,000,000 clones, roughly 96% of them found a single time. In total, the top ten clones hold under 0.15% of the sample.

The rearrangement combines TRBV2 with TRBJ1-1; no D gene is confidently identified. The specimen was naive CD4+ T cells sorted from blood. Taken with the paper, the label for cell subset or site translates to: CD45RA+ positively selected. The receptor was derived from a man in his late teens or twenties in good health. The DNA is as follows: TGTGCCAGCAGTGATCGACTGCTGAACACTGAAGCTTTCTTT. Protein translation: CASSDRLLNTEAFF.